A selection of T cell receptor beta chains follows, all from one sample in a study of cytomegalovirus exposure and HLA in healthy donors. Profiling relied on immunoSEQ multiplex PCR, and the TCRdb table lists in-frame clones only, not all of them. The repertoire table contains 200,000 or so clones. The source material was PBMCs. Receptors were obtained from a boy aged 5-17 years in good health and CMV-seronegative. Both conserved end residues are part of each CDR3. The order of the fields is D gene, J gene, V gene, CDR3 protein, CDR3 DNA. The D gene is left open where the match is weak.

D gene: NA
J gene: TRBJ2-4
V gene: TRBV28
CDR3 protein: CASSEGGAKNIQYF
CDR3 DNA: TGTGCCAGCAGTGAGGGGGGGGCCAAAAACATTCAGTACTTC

D gene: NA
J gene: TRBJ1-4
V gene: TRBV28
CDR3 protein: CASRRPGNEKLFF
CDR3 DNA: TGTGCCAGCAGGAGGCCCGGGAATGAAAAACTGTTTTTT

D gene: NA
J gene: TRBJ2-2
V gene: TRBV27
CDR3 protein: CASRLMVTGELFF
CDR3 DNA: TGTGCCAGCAGACTAATGGTGACCGGGGAGCTGTTTTTT

D gene: TRBD1
J gene: TRBJ1-1
V gene: TRBV10-3
CDR3 protein: CATRQGASDTEAFF
CDR3 DNA: TGTGCCACCCGACAGGGGGCGTCGGACACTGAAGCTTTCTTT

D gene: NA
J gene: TRBJ1-3
V gene: TRBV9
CDR3 protein: CASSQNYGGSGNTIYF
CDR3 DNA: TGTGCCAGCAGCCAAAATTACGGGGGCTCTGGAAACACCATATATTTT

D gene: NA
J gene: TRBJ1-2
V gene: TRBV6-6
CDR3 protein: CASRGAAYGYTF
CDR3 DNA: TGTGCCAGCAGAGGGGCAGCCTATGGCTACACCTTC

D gene: TRBD1
J gene: TRBJ2-7
V gene: TRBV6-5
CDR3 protein: CASSMDRGPREQYF
CDR3 DNA: TGTGCCAGCAGCATGGACAGGGGCCCACGCGAGCAGTACTTC

D gene: NA
J gene: TRBJ1-2
V gene: TRBV5-1
CDR3 protein: CASSSTASYGYTF
CDR3 DNA: TGCGCCAGCAGTTCTACAGCTTCGTATGGCTACACCTTC

D gene: NA
J gene: TRBJ1-2
V gene: TRBV28
CDR3 protein: CASSIQGGGNGYTF
CDR3 DNA: TGTGCCAGCAGTATACAGGGCGGGGGCAATGGCTACACCTTC

D gene: NA
J gene: TRBJ2-7
V gene: TRBV6-5
CDR3 protein: CASSVGRAGYEQYF
CDR3 DNA: TGTGCCAGCAGCGTCGGCAGGGCGGGATACGAGCAGTACTTC

D gene: NA
J gene: TRBJ2-3
V gene: TRBV4-3
CDR3 protein: CASSQNPSGYLTDTQCF
CDR3 DNA: TGCGCCAGCAGCCAAAACCCCTCAGGGTATCTAACAGATACGCAGTGTTTT

D gene: TRBD2
J gene: TRBJ2-5
V gene: TRBV19
CDR3 protein: CASSITPGLAGLQETQYF
CDR3 DNA: TGTGCCAGTAGTATAACCCCGGGACTAGCGGGCCTCCAAGAGACCCAGTACTTC

D gene: TRBD1
J gene: TRBJ1-1
V gene: TRBV5-6
CDR3 protein: CASSFADRESAEAFF
CDR3 DNA: TGTGCCAGCAGCTTCGCCGACAGGGAATCGGCTGAAGCTTTCTTT

D gene: TRBD1
J gene: TRBJ1-2
V gene: TRBV7-9
CDR3 protein: CASSDAGTGVGYTF
CDR3 DNA: TGTGCCAGCAGCGACGCCGGGACAGGGGTTGGCTACACCTTC

D gene: NA
J gene: TRBJ1-3
V gene: TRBV7-9
CDR3 protein: CASSPPQGYGNTIYF
CDR3 DNA: TGTGCCAGCAGCCCACCCCAGGGATATGGAAACACCATATATTTT

D gene: NA
J gene: TRBJ2-5
V gene: TRBV6-6
CDR3 protein: CASSRYREQETQYF
CDR3 DNA: TGTGCCAGCAGTCGTTACAGGGAGCAAGAGACCCAGTACTTC

D gene: NA
J gene: TRBJ2-2
V gene: TRBV27
CDR3 protein: CASSLLARAGTGELFF
CDR3 DNA: TGTGCCAGCAGTTTACTTGCGAGGGCGGGCACCGGGGAGCTGTTTTTT

D gene: TRBD1
J gene: TRBJ2-5
V gene: TRBV5-1
CDR3 protein: CASSLEVGGAETQYF
CDR3 DNA: TGCGCCAGCAGCTTGGAGGTAGGGGGCGCGGAGACCCAGTACTTC

D gene: TRBD1
J gene: TRBJ1-2
V gene: TRBV30
CDR3 protein: CARRRRDSGYTF
CDR3 DNA: TGTGCCCGGAGGCGGAGGGACAGTGGCTACACCTTC

D gene: TRBD1
J gene: TRBJ1-1
V gene: TRBV19
CDR3 protein: CATQQGESTEAFF
CDR3 DNA: TGTGCCACACAACAGGGGGAGAGCACTGAAGCTTTCTTT

D gene: TRBD1
J gene: TRBJ1-1
V gene: TRBV6-6
CDR3 protein: CASSYSGGASTEAFF
CDR3 DNA: TGTGCCAGCAGTTACTCAGGGGGCGCGAGCACTGAAGCTTTCTTT

D gene: NA
J gene: TRBJ2-2
V gene: TRBV7-2
CDR3 protein: CASSLFLGELFF
CDR3 DNA: TGTGCCAGCAGCTTATTCCTCGGGGAGCTGTTTTTT

D gene: NA
J gene: TRBJ1-3
V gene: TRBV30
CDR3 protein: CAWSAGVHGNTIYF
CDR3 DNA: TGTGCCTGGAGTGCAGGGGTTCATGGAAACACCATATATTTT

D gene: NA
J gene: TRBJ2-3
V gene: TRBV18
CDR3 protein: CASSPRRGKDTQYF
CDR3 DNA: TGTGCCAGCTCACCACGGCGGGGTAAAGATACGCAGTATTTT

D gene: TRBD1
J gene: TRBJ1-3
V gene: TRBV9
CDR3 protein: CASSEGTGGTTIYF
CDR3 DNA: TGTGCCAGCAGCGAGGGGACAGGCGGAACCACCATATATTTT

D gene: NA
J gene: TRBJ2-7
V gene: TRBV27
CDR3 protein: CASITTRGRAYEQYF
CDR3 DNA: TGTGCCAGCATCACAACGAGGGGGAGAGCCTACGAGCAGTACTTC

D gene: NA
J gene: TRBJ1-2
V gene: TRBV4-2
CDR3 protein: CASSQDLWGLGYGYTF
CDR3 DNA: TGTGCCAGCAGCCAAGATCTTTGGGGACTCGGCTATGGCTACACCTTC

D gene: TRBD1
J gene: TRBJ2-7
V gene: TRBV4-1
CDR3 protein: CASSRVGQGADEQYF
CDR3 DNA: TGCGCCAGCAGCCGCGTCGGACAGGGGGCGGACGAGCAGTACTTC

D gene: TRBD1
J gene: TRBJ2-7
V gene: TRBV4-1
CDR3 protein: CASSLVPGQGVYEQYF
CDR3 DNA: TGCGCCAGCAGCCTAGTACCGGGACAGGGGGTCTACGAGCAGTACTTC

D gene: NA
J gene: TRBJ1-2
V gene: TRBV27
CDR3 protein: CASSRSSVYGYTF
CDR3 DNA: TGTGCCAGCAGCCGGTCCTCCGTTTATGGCTACACCTTC

D gene: TRBD2
J gene: TRBJ2-5
V gene: TRBV9
CDR3 protein: CASSSSGGAGETQYF
CDR3 DNA: TGTGCCAGCAGCTCCAGCGGGGGGGCGGGCGAGACCCAGTACTTC

D gene: NA
J gene: TRBJ1-1
V gene: TRBV5-1
CDR3 protein: CASRPPGFYTEAFF
CDR3 DNA: TGCGCCAGCCGCCCCCCCGGTTTTTACACTGAAGCTTTCTTT

D gene: NA
J gene: TRBJ2-5
V gene: TRBV6-5
CDR3 protein: CASSHQGGQETQYF
CDR3 DNA: TGTGCCAGCAGCCACCAGGGGGGCCAAGAGACCCAGTACTTC

D gene: NA
J gene: TRBJ1-2
V gene: TRBV10-3
CDR3 protein: CAITADKATNYGYTF
CDR3 DNA: TGTGCCATCACGGCGGATAAAGCCACTAACTATGGCTACACCTTC

D gene: NA
J gene: TRBJ2-3
V gene: TRBV28
CDR3 protein: CASSGGTTTDTQYF
CDR3 DNA: TGTGCCAGCAGTGGGGGCACCACGACAGATACGCAGTATTTT

D gene: NA
J gene: TRBJ1-6
V gene: TRBV6-4
CDR3 protein: CASSGTANNSPLHF
CDR3 DNA: TGTGCCAGCAGTGGGACAGCGAATAATTCACCCCTCCACTTT

D gene: NA
J gene: TRBJ1-3
V gene: TRBV6-6
CDR3 protein: CASSYPQGNTIYF
CDR3 DNA: TGTGCCAGCAGTTACCCCCAGGGAAACACCATATATTTT

D gene: TRBD2
J gene: TRBJ2-1
V gene: TRBV5-4
CDR3 protein: CASSLAPGGARVHNEQFF
CDR3 DNA: TGTGCCAGCAGCTTGGCCCCGGGGGGGGCGCGGGTCCACAATGAGCAGTTCTTC

D gene: NA
J gene: TRBJ2-7
V gene: TRBV7-9
CDR3 protein: CASSRIRDTTYEQYF
CDR3 DNA: TGTGCCAGCAGCCGGATAAGGGACACCACCTACGAGCAGTACTTC

D gene: TRBD2
J gene: TRBJ2-7
V gene: TRBV6-5
CDR3 protein: CATAGGPHEQYF
CDR3 DNA: TGTGCCACCGCGGGGGGGCCCCACGAGCAGTACTTC

D gene: TRBD2
J gene: TRBJ2-7
V gene: TRBV6-1
CDR3 protein: CASSAPSGTSYEQYF
CDR3 DNA: TGTGCCAGCAGTGCCCCTAGCGGGACCTCCTACGAGCAGTACTTC

D gene: NA
J gene: TRBJ2-3
V gene: TRBV7-9
CDR3 protein: CASSFFSADTDTQYF
CDR3 DNA: TGTGCCAGCAGCTTTTTTTCAGCGGACACAGATACGCAGTATTTT

D gene: TRBD1
J gene: TRBJ2-7
V gene: TRBV28
CDR3 protein: CASSSIGTVSYEQYF
CDR3 DNA: TGTGCCAGCAGTTCTATTGGGACAGTGAGCTACGAGCAGTACTTC

D gene: NA
J gene: TRBJ1-4
V gene: TRBV5-1
CDR3 protein: CASREGVTNEKLFF
CDR3 DNA: TGCGCCAGCAGGGAGGGAGTGACTAATGAAAAACTGTTTTTT

D gene: NA
J gene: TRBJ2-3
V gene: TRBV5-1
CDR3 protein: CASTTRGSTDTQYF
CDR3 DNA: TGCGCCAGCACCACGCGGGGCAGCACAGATACGCAGTATTTT

D gene: NA
J gene: TRBJ2-5
V gene: TRBV27
CDR3 protein: CASSVSTGRETQYF
CDR3 DNA: TGTGCCAGCAGTGTCTCGACAGGGAGGGAGACCCAGTACTTC

D gene: NA
J gene: TRBJ1-4
V gene: TRBV4-1
CDR3 protein: CASSPVVNEKLFF
CDR3 DNA: TGCGCCAGCAGCCCGGTAGTTAATGAAAAACTGTTTTTT

D gene: TRBD1
J gene: TRBJ1-2
V gene: TRBV5-1
CDR3 protein: CASSLGQGDYGYTF
CDR3 DNA: TGCGCCAGCAGCTTGGGGCAGGGGGACTATGGCTACACCTTC

D gene: TRBD1
J gene: TRBJ1-6
V gene: TRBV7-8
CDR3 protein: CASSLGRGLDSYNSPLHF
CDR3 DNA: TGTGCCAGCAGCTTGGGCAGGGGGCTGGATTCCTATAATTCACCCCTCCACTTT

D gene: NA
J gene: TRBJ1-3
V gene: TRBV4-1
CDR3 protein: CASSSPGHGVDTIYF
CDR3 DNA: TGCGCCAGCAGCTCCCCTGGACACGGAGTCGACACCATATATTTT

D gene: NA
J gene: TRBJ2-7
V gene: TRBV7-9
CDR3 protein: CASSSKIISSGHEQYF
CDR3 DNA: TGTGCCAGCAGCTCTAAAATAATTTCTTCGGGTCACGAGCAGTACTTC

D gene: NA
J gene: TRBJ1-4
V gene: TRBV5-6
CDR3 protein: CASSLTGTNEKLFF
CDR3 DNA: TGTGCCAGCAGCTTGACGGGGACTAATGAAAAACTGTTTTTT

D gene: TRBD1
J gene: TRBJ1-2
V gene: TRBV5-6
CDR3 protein: CASSSDRGRGGYTF
CDR3 DNA: TGTGCCAGCAGCTCAGACAGGGGGCGGGGTGGCTACACCTTC

D gene: NA
J gene: TRBJ1-6
V gene: TRBV7-9
CDR3 protein: CASSTTGDSPLHF
CDR3 DNA: TGTGCCAGCAGCACCACGGGGGATTCACCCCTCCACTTT

D gene: TRBD1
J gene: TRBJ2-5
V gene: TRBV18
CDR3 protein: CASSPRTGEETQYF
CDR3 DNA: TGTGCCAGCTCACCGAGGACAGGAGAAGAGACCCAGTACTTC

D gene: NA
J gene: TRBJ2-2
V gene: TRBV5-1
CDR3 protein: CASCESNTGELFF
CDR3 DNA: TGCGCCAGCTGTGAGTCGAACACCGGGGAGCTGTTTTTT

D gene: NA
J gene: TRBJ1-1
V gene: TRBV7-9
CDR3 protein: CASSLVTVIEAFF
CDR3 DNA: TGTGCCAGCAGCTTAGTCACAGTAATTGAAGCTTTCTTT